This T cell receptor (beta chain) was sequenced in a study of blood T cells in healthy people across ages. CDR3 length: 14 amino acids. Germline CDR1 DFQATT, CDR2 SNEGSKA (reference sequence). V was pared by 6 bases and J by 8 bases, with 11 bases of the junction left unmatched. A second PCR of 7 to 11 cycles used a sample-barcoded 5' primer and a J-beta primer mix. One entry per CDR3 protein, called by TCRdb with MiXCR from the 5' RACE reads. The sample has over a million distinct CDR3 sequences; roughly 24% are singletons. These data are also associated with another study on T cells of mothers and their children.

The sequence was collected from a girl aged 2-10 years in good health. The chain is built from TRBV20-1 and TRBJ1-4; TRBD1 matches 8 bases. The sample was blood. The CDR3 spells CSALPPTGVEKLFF. CDR3 coding DNA: TGCAGTGCCCTCCCCCCGACAGGGGTGGAAAAACTGTTTTTT.